One and the same sample provided the 31 T cell receptor beta chains below, sequenced in a study of blood T cell repertoires in COVID-19. Here immunoSEQ multiplex PCR was the method, and the copy in TCRdb shows in-frame clones only, minus some. The sample lists approximately 350,000 clones, approximately 90% seen once, with approximately 3.5% in the top ten. The sample taken for sequencing was peripheral blood. These receptor sequences come from a woman under 30 who had recovered from COVID-19.

The chain joins TRBV6-6 to TRBJ2-3, with D perhaps matching TRBD1 (5 bases). CDR3 size: 14 residues. Germline assignment: CDR1 MNHNY and CDR2 SVGAGI (reference sequence). The V gene lost 5 bases and the J gene lost 4 bases, with 13 bases spanning the gap. The CDR3 reads CASSDLKGADTQYF. In DNA form, the CDR3 reads TGTGCCAGCAGTGACCTTAAAGGGGCAGATACGCAGTATTTT.

This chain joins TRBV6-5 and TRBJ1-6; D remains ambiguous. Trimming left V 10 bases short and J 8 bases short, with 15 bases between. The length of the CDR3 is 13 residues. The germline CDR1 and CDR2 sequences are MNHEY and SVGAGI. The chain's CDR3 is CATTGMRDSPLHF. The CDR3 nucleotides read TGTGCCACCACGGGAATGAGGGATTCACCCCTCCACTTT.

This clone was detected a few times. The rearrangement uses TRBV5-4 and TRBJ1-6, with TRBD1 identical over 7 bases. The germline gives CDR1 SGHNT, CDR2 YYREEE (reference sequence). There are 15 residues in the CDR3. V dropped 0 bases and J dropped 10; count of bases not matched to a gene: 7. Here the CDR3 reads CASSLGGGGMSPLHF. The DNA for the CDR3 is TGTGCCAGCAGCTTGGGAGGAGGGGGCATGTCACCCCTCCACTTT. The complete variable domain, with remaining parts taken from reference TRBV5-4 and TRBJ1-6, reads ETGVTQSPTHLIKTRGQQVTLRCSSQSGHNTVSWYQQALGQGPQFIFQYYREEENGRGNFPPRFSGLQFPNYSSELNVNALELDDSALYLCASSLGGGGMSPLHFGNGTRLTVT.

J is TRBJ1-1 and V is TRBV27, with D unclear. The CDR3 runs to 13 residues. The V end was cut by 4 bases, the J end by 0 bases, with 6 bases between. The germline V gene encodes CDR1 MNHEY and CDR2 SMNVEV (reference sequence). CDR3 residues: CASSSGMNTEAFF. Written as DNA, the CDR3 is TGTGCCAGCAGTTCCGGGATGAACACTGAAGCTTTCTTT.

This clone was detected a few times. This chain's CDR3 is CASSSDTGELFF. The CDR3 nucleotides are TGTGCCAGCAGCAGCGACACCGGGGAGCTGTTTTTT. The chain joins TRBV2 to TRBJ2-2; D is uncertain. The CDR3 length is 12 residues. V gave up 6 bases and J gave up 3 bases, with 5 bases separating them. CDR1 is SNHLY, CDR2 FYNNEI, per germline.

This chain links TRBV12-3 or TRBV12-4 with TRBJ2-4; TRBD2 might be the D (6 bases). Trimming removed 0 bases from V and 15 bases from J, with 15 bases in between. This CDR3 is 13 amino acids long. CDR3 amino acids: CASSLAIGGEAYF. CDR3 DNA: TGTGCCAGCAGTTTAGCGATCGGGGGAGAGGCGTACTTC.

The chain couples TRBV11-2 to TRBJ2-1, with 10 bases that match TRBD2. The CDR3 covers 15 residues. Germline lookup yields CDR1 SGHAT and CDR2 FQNNGV. V gave up 5 bases and J gave up 5 bases; unmatched junction bases: 6. CDR3 loop: CASSPASGSHNEQFF. DNA of the CDR3: TGTGCCAGCAGCCCCGCTAGCGGGAGTCACAATGAGCAGTTCTTC. Full variable domain (remainder filled in from reference TRBV11-2 and TRBJ2-1): EAGVAQSPRYKIIEKRQSVAFWCNPISGHATLYWYQQILGQGPKLLIQFQNNGVVDDSQLPKDRFSAERLKGVDSTLKIQPAKLEDSAVYLCASSPASGSHNEQFFGPGTRLTVL.

The chain is built from TRBV9 and TRBJ2-7; no firm D call. Trimming removed 6 bases at V and 6 bases at J, with 10 bases between. The CDR3 consists of 11 residues. The germline V gene has CDR1 SGDLS and CDR2 YYNGEE. CDR3 bases: TGTGCCAGCAAAGCCCCTCCCGAGCAGTACGTC. It codes for CASKAPPEQYV.

The table lists this clone with a count of one. The J gene is TRBJ2-5, the V gene TRBV6-2 or TRBV6-3; TRBD2 might be the D (5 bases). Germline assignment: CDR1 MNHEY and CDR2 SVGEGT. The V and J ends lost 0 bases and 2 bases respectively, with 13 bases between them. The CDR3 has 16 amino acids. The CDR3 DNA sequence: TGTGCCAGCAGTTACTCGAGGGCAGAAAGTCAAGAGACCCAGTACTTC. This encodes CASSYSRAESQETQYF.

This sequence joins TRBV14 and TRBJ1-1; D not resolved. V lost 0 bases to trimming and J lost 0 bases, with 14 bases between them. The CDR3 extends over 17 amino acids. Per the germline V gene, CDR1 is SGHDN and CDR2 is FVKESK. CDR3 in DNA: TGTGCCAGCAGCCAAGACTTTATGGGCAGCCTGAACACTGAAGCTTTCTTT. This gives the protein CASSQDFMGSLNTEAFF. The complete variable domain, with remaining parts taken from reference TRBV14 and TRBJ1-1, reads EAGVTQFPSHSVIEKGQTVTLRCDPISGHDNLYWYRRVMGKEIKFLLHFVKESKQDESGMPNNRFLAERTGGTYSTLKVQPAELEDSGVYFCASSQDFMGSLNTEAFFGQGTRLTVV.

The chain links TRBV5-8 to TRBJ1-2; the D is unclear. Germline V gene lookup returns CDR1 SGHTS and CDR2 YDEGEE. V dropped 0 bases and J dropped 7 bases, with 13 bases sitting between them. The CDR3 totals 14 residues. DNA of the CDR3: TGTGCCAGCAGCTTGGAAGCGGGAATAGGTGGCTACACCTTC. Amino acids: CASSLEAGIGGYTF.

This chain uses TRBV15 with TRBJ2-1; the D gene is possibly TRBD2 (5 bases). The CDR3 extends over 14 amino acids. The V and J ends lost 1 base and 3 bases respectively, with 7 bases between them. From germline, CDR1 is LNHNV and CDR2 YYDKDF (reference sequence). CDR3 amino acids: CATSRVSGYNEQFF. In DNA, the CDR3 is TGTGCCACCAGCAGAGTGAGCGGCTACAATGAGCAGTTCTTC.

This rearrangement joins TRBV6-5 to TRBJ1-1; 9 bases match TRBD1. V was pared by 7 bases and J by 1 base, with 4 bases of the junction left unmatched. The CDR3 covers 14 residues. Germline assignment: CDR1 MNHEY and CDR2 SVGAGI. Here the CDR3 reads CASNWGQGNTEAFF. The DNA of the CDR3 is TGTGCCAGCAATTGGGGACAGGGGAACACTGAAGCTTTCTTT.

The table lists this clone with a count of one. The V and J genes are TRBV29-1 and TRBJ2-7; perhaps TRBD1 as D (6 bases). Between the trimmed V and J ends, which lost 5 bases and 3 bases, there was a span of 8 bases. This CDR3 region has 11 residues. Germline loops: CDR1 SQVTM, CDR2 ANQGSEA. The CDR3: CSVLRGYEQYV. The CDR3 DNA reads TGCAGCGTTCTCAGGGGCTACGAGCAGTACGTC.

The rearrangement joins TRBV9 to TRBJ1-4; 9 bases align to TRBD1. This CDR3 spans 15 amino acids. Germline CDR1 reads SGDLS; CDR2 reads YYNGEE. V lost 4 bases, J lost 7 bases, and 8 bases stayed unmatched. DNA of the CDR3: TGTGCCAGCAGCACCCCGGGACAGGGCACTGAAAAACTGTTTTTT. Translated, it gives CASSTPGQGTEKLFF.

The V and J genes are TRBV5-1 and TRBJ2-5, with TRBD1 matching 9 bases. CDR3 length: 17 residues. Germline V gene sequence: CDR1 SGHRS, CDR2 YFSETQ. Trimming cost V 0 bases and J 5 bases; bases outside gene matches: 11. This chain's CDR3 is CASSLGPTGGRTETQYF. CDR3 coding DNA: TGCGCCAGCAGCTTGGGCCCCACAGGGGGCAGGACGGAGACCCAGTACTTC.

The chain recombines TRBV6-5 with TRBJ1-2, with no clear D. V was cut by 6 bases and J by 5 bases, with 16 bases left in between. In germline, CDR1 is MNHEY, CDR2 SVGAGI. The CDR3 length is 14 residues. The CDR3 DNA reads TGTGCCAGCAGCTCCTTCGGACTACGGTATGGCTACACCTTC. Protein product: CASSSFGLRYGYTF.

The V and J genes are TRBV5-1 and TRBJ1-1, with 8 bases identical to TRBD1. This CDR3 comprises 12 residues. Germline V gives CDR1 SGHRS, CDR2 YFSETQ. J gave up 10 bases and V 4 bases, and 6 bases lay outside the gene matches. The CDR3 reads CASSPDRVPAFF. The CDR3 nucleotides read TGCGCCAGCAGCCCGGACAGGGTGCCAGCTTTCTTT.

The table lists this clone with a few counts. This sequence joins TRBV23-1 and TRBJ2-2; TRBD1 aligns across 10 bases. TRBV23-1 is an ORF; its function is uncertain. This CDR3 spans 14 amino acids. V lost 8 bases and J lost 6; bases outside the gene matches: 6. The DNA of the CDR3 is TGCGCCAGCCCCGGACAGGGGGGTTCCGGGGAGCTGTTTTTT. This sequence encodes CASPGQGGSGELFF.

The chain has TRBV5-8 and TRBJ1-2; TRBD1 is a possible D gene (5 bases). The germline V gene encodes CDR1 SGHTS and CDR2 YDEGEE. Between the trimmed V and J ends, which lost 0 bases and 5 bases, there was a span of 17 bases. CDR3 length: 16 residues. In nucleotides, the CDR3 is TGTGCCAGCAGCTTGGTCGTGTTCAGGGAATCGTATGGCTACACCTTC. It codes for CASSLVVFRESYGYTF.

The V and J genes are TRBV4-1 and TRBJ2-1; the D gene is possibly TRBD1 (5 bases). The germline V gene has CDR1 MGHRA and CDR2 YSYEKL. V was cut by 0 bases and J by 2 bases, with 17 bases left in between. This CDR3 spans 18 amino acids. CDR3 sequence: CASSQDFQGPRPYNEQFF. Written as DNA, the CDR3 is TGCGCCAGCAGCCAAGATTTTCAGGGCCCGCGGCCCTACAATGAGCAGTTCTTC.

The V and J genes are TRBV12-5 and TRBJ2-2; TRBD2 agrees at 12 bases. Germline-derived CDR1 and CDR2 are LGHNT and FRNRAP. CDR3 size: 17 residues. J was trimmed by 8 bases and V by 4 bases; bases with no gene match: 11. CDR3 coding DNA: TGTGCTAGTGGTTCCTCCCCTAGCGGGAGGGCCTCGGGGGAGCTGTTTTTT. This gives the protein CASGSSPSGRASGELFF.

The V gene is TRBV7-2, the J gene TRBJ1-1, with TRBD1 as a possible D gene (6 bases). The CDR3 runs 15 residues. The V gene's germline CDR1 is SGHTA and CDR2 FQGNSA. V lost 3 bases to trimming and J lost 4 bases, with 15 bases between them. Here the CDR3 DNA reads TGTGCCAGCAGCTTCCCGGGAGGGGGGGGCACTGAAGCTTTCTTT. Its translation is CASSFPGGGGTEAFF.

This clone was detected once. The chain recombines TRBV19 with TRBJ2-1; 9 bases are shared with TRBD1. The CDR3 runs 12 residues. V lost 9 bases to trimming and J lost 7 bases; unmatched junction nucleotides: 4. The V gene's germline CDR1 is LNHDA and CDR2 SQIVND (reference sequence). This CDR3 reads CARPDRGNEQFF. CDR3 nucleotides: TGTGCCAGGCCGGACAGGGGAAATGAGCAGTTCTTC.

The V and J genes are TRBV4-3 and TRBJ1-3, with D unresolved. V was trimmed by 1 base and J by 0 bases, leaving 7 bases between them. The CDR3 is 15 amino acids. Per germline, CDR1 LGHNA and CDR2 YSLEER. The CDR3 sequence: CASSQARYSGNTIYF. CDR3 coding DNA: TGCGCCAGCAGCCAAGCGCGATACTCTGGAAACACCATATATTTT.

The CDR3 here is CASSTPGTSGLTDTQYF. Written as DNA, the CDR3 is TGTGCCAGCAGTACCCCCGGGACTAGCGGGCTCACAGATACGCAGTATTTT. The rearrangement links TRBV27 to TRBJ2-3; 12 bases map to TRBD2. The CDR3 spans 17 residues. The ends lost 5 bases at V and 2 bases at J; junction bases unmatched: 8. CDR1 is MNHEY and CDR2 is SMNVEV in the germline V gene (reference sequence).

The chain is built from TRBV18 and TRBJ2-2, with 13 bases matching TRBD2. Germline loops: CDR1 KGHSH, CDR2 LQKENI. The junction had 7 bases not matched to a gene; V was cut back by 0 bases and J by 6 bases. The CDR3 runs to 18 residues. The CDR3 protein is CASSPPPGLAGVAGELFF. CDR3 in DNA: TGTGCCAGCTCACCACCGCCCGGACTAGCGGGAGTGGCCGGGGAGCTGTTTTTT.

V usage is TRBV10-2 and J usage is TRBJ2-2; 7 bases match TRBD1. The junction had 7 bases not matched to a gene; V was cut back by 6 bases and J by 6 bases. This CDR3 region has 14 residues. The germline V gene has CDR1 WSHSY and CDR2 SAAADI. The CDR3 region has the DNA TGCGCCAGCAGAACCGACAGGGTCCCCGGGGAGCTGTTTTTT. It encodes CASRTDRVPGELFF.

The V gene is TRBV3-1 (or the pseudogene TRBV3-2), the J gene TRBJ1-2, with D possibly TRBD1 on 6 matching bases. Germline V gene lookup returns CDR1 LGHDT and CDR2 YNNKEL (reference sequence). Trimming removed 1 base from V and 6 bases from J, with 9 bases in between. The CDR3 is 13 amino acids. In nucleotides, the CDR3 is TGTGCCAGCAGCCAAGGGGGGGGCAATGGCTACACCTTC. It is translated as CASSQGGGNGYTF.

The J gene is TRBJ1-2, the V gene TRBV2; D is perhaps TRBD1 (6 bases). Trimming stripped 3 bases from V and 8 bases from J, with 10 bases between. Germline CDR1 is SNHLY and CDR2 is FYNNEI. This CDR3 is 12 amino acids long. This CDR3 is CASSDRGAGYTF. The CDR3 DNA reads as TGTGCCAGCAGTGACAGGGGTGCCGGCTACACCTTC. Full variable domain (remainder filled in from reference TRBV2 and TRBJ1-2): EPEVTQTPSHQVTQMGQEVILRCVPISNHLYFYWYRQILGQKVEFLVSFYNNEISEKSEIFDDQFSVERPDGSNFTLKIRSTKLEDSAMYFCASSDRGAGYTFGSGTRLTVV.

The chain has TRBV25-1 and TRBJ1-1; unclear D gene. Trimming shortened V by 5 bases and J by 1 base, and 11 bases separated the two germline ends. Germline V gives CDR1 MGHDK, CDR2 SYGVNS. The CDR3 runs 14 residues. The CDR3 spells CASSPRASNTEAFF. The CDR3 DNA reads as TGTGCCAGCAGTCCGCGGGCCTCGAACACTGAAGCTTTCTTT. The full variable domain, completed using reference TRBV25-1 and TRBJ1-1, is EADIYQTPRYLVIGTGKKITLECSQTMGHDKMYWYQQDPGMELHLIHYSYGVNSTEKGDLSSESTVSRIRTEHFPLTLESARPSHTSQYLCASSPRASNTEAFFGQGTRLTVV.